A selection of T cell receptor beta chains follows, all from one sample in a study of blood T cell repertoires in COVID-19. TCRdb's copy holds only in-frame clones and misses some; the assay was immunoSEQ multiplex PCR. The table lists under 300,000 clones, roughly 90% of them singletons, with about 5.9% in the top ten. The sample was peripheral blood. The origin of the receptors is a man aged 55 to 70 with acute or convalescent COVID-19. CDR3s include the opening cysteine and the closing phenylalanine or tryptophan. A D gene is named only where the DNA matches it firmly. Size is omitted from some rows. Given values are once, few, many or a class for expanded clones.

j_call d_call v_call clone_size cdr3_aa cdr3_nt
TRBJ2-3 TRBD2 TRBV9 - CASSVLVAGSTDTQYF TGTGCCAGCAGCGTGCTTGTAGCGGGGTCCACAGATACGCAGTATTTT
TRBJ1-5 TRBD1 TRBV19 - CASSPRTGEYQPQHF TGTGCCAGTAGTCCACGGACAGGGGAGTATCAGCCCCAGCATTTT
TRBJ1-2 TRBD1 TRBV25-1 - CASSELTGQGNGYTF TGTGCCAGCAGTGAATTAACGGGACAGGGGAATGGCTACACCTTC
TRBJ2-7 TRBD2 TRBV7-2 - CASSLALAGVVQYF TGTGCCAGCAGCTTAGCACTAGCGGGAGTCGTGCAGTACTTC
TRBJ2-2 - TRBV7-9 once CASSLFYQGNGPGELFF TGTGCCAGCAGCTTATTCTACCAGGGGAACGGTCCCGGGGAGCTGTTTTTT
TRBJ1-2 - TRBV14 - CASSQGDKEFPFTYTF TGTGCCAGCAGCCAAGGAGACAAAGAGTTCCCCTTCACCTACACCTTC
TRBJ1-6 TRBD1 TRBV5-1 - CASSPQGALSSPLHF TGCGCCAGCAGCCCGCAGGGGGCCTTGAGTTCACCCCTCCACTTT
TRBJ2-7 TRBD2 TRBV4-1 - CASSQETSGNYEQYF TGCGCCAGCAGCCAAGAGACTAGCGGGAACTACGAGCAGTACTTC
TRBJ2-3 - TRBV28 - CASSLGPDTQYF TGTGCCAGCAGTTTAGGGCCAGATACGCAGTATTTT
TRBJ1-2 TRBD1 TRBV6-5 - CASSTGGMDDGYTF TGTGCCAGCAGTACAGGGGGCATGGACGATGGCTACACCTTC
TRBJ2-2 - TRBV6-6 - CASSQDSTANTGELFF TGTGCCAGCAGTCAAGACAGCACCGCGAACACCGGGGAGCTGTTTTTT
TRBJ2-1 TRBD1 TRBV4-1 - CASSHPQRGRGNEQFF TGCGCCAGCAGCCACCCCCAACGCGGCAGGGGGAATGAGCAGTTCTTC
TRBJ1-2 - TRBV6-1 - CASSEGRAYGYTF TGTGCCAGCAGTGAAGGCAGGGCCTATGGCTACACCTTC
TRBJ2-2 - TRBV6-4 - CASSETGSTGELFF TGTGCCAGCAGTGAAACAGGGAGCACCGGGGAGCTGTTTTTT
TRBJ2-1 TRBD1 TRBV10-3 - CAITLDRGLYNEQFF TGTGCCATCACCCTGGACAGGGGCCTGTACAATGAGCAGTTCTTC
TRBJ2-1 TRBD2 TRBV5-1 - CASSSGLAGRGYNEQFF TGCGCCAGCAGCTCTGGACTAGCGGGGCGGGGGTACAATGAGCAGTTCTTC
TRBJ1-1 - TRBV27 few CASSLSTRGATEAFF TGTGCCAGCAGTTTATCCACCCGAGGTGCGACTGAAGCTTTCTTT
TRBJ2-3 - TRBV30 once CAWSPSGTGVSDTQYF TGTGCCTGGAGTCCTAGCGGGACAGGGGTTTCAGATACGCAGTATTTT
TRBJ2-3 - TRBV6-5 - CASSPLAGTTDTQYF TGTGCCAGCAGCCCCCTAGCAGGTACCACAGATACGCAGTATTTT
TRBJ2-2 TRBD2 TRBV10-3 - CAISPWTSGPRANTGELFF TGTGCCATCAGTCCCTGGACTAGCGGACCGAGAGCGAACACCGGGGAGCTGTTTTTT
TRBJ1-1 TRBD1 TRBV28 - CASSILTGGSRTEAFF TGTGCCAGCAGTATATTGACAGGGGGCTCTCGCACTGAAGCTTTCTTT
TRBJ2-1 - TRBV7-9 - CASSVLTSTNEQFF TGTGCCAGCAGCGTCCTCACTAGTACGAATGAGCAGTTCTTC
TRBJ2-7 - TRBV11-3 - CASSLYSARELHEQYF TGTGCCAGCAGCTTATATTCGGCCAGGGAACTCCACGAGCAGTACTTC
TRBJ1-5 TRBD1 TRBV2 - CASRQTGTGINQPQHF TGTGCCAGCAGACAAACCGGGACAGGGATAAATCAGCCCCAGCATTTT
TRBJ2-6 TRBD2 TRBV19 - CASSIARLAGVSGANVLTF TGTGCCAGTAGTATAGCCCGACTAGCGGGCGTCTCTGGGGCCAACGTCCTGACTTTC
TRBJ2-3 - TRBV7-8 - CASSLVSGKPTDTQYF TGTGCCAGCAGCTTAGTGTCGGGGAAACCCACAGATACGCAGTATTTT
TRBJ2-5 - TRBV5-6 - CASSSISYQETQYF TGTGCCAGCAGCTCGATCAGTTACCAAGAGACCCAGTACTTC
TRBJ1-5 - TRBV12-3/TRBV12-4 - CASSLSENQPQHF TGTGCCAGCAGTTTAAGCGAAAATCAGCCCCAGCATTTT
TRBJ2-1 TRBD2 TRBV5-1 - CASSGGTSSYNEQFF TGCGCCAGCAGCGGTGGGACTAGCAGCTACAATGAGCAGTTCTTC
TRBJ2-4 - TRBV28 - CASSLSELGGIQYF TGTGCCAGCAGTTTATCGGAGCTCGGGGGCATTCAGTACTTC
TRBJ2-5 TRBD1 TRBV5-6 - CASSFLTGKETQYF TGTGCCAGCAGCTTCCTGACAGGGAAAGAGACCCAGTACTTC
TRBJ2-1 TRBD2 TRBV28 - CASSPPAGSGSNEQFF TGTGCCAGCAGTCCCCCCGCGGGTAGCGGGAGCAATGAGCAGTTCTTC
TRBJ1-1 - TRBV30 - CAWSVRDTQSFLF TGTGCCTGGAGTGTGCGAGACACCCAAAGCTTTCTCTTT
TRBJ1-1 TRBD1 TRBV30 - CAWLTGGMNTEAFF TGTGCCTGGTTGACAGGGGGCATGAACACTGAAGCTTTCTTT
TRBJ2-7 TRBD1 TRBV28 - CASSPGTGGLYEQYF TGTGCCAGCAGCCCCGGGACAGGGGGGCTCTACGAGCAGTACTTC
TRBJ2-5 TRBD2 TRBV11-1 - CASSLGLAGVAETQYF TGTGCCAGCAGCCTTGGACTAGCGGGAGTGGCAGAGACCCAGTACTTC
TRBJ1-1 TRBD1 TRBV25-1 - CASSGLSDRGRGTEAFF TGTGCCAGCAGTGGACTCTCTGACAGGGGGCGCGGCACTGAAGCTTTCTTT
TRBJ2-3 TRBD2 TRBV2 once CASSETSPPPTDTQYF TGTGCCAGCAGTGAGACTAGCCCTCCCCCCACAGATACGCAGTATTTT
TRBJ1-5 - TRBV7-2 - CASSSGSSNQPQHF TGTGCCAGCAGCTCCGGGAGTAGCAATCAGCCCCAGCATTTT
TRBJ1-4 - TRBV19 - CASSPGGGSNEKLFF TGTGCCAGTAGCCCCGGCGGAGGCTCTAATGAAAAACTGTTTTTT
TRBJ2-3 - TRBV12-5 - CASGLPPEGRGTDTQYF TGTGCTAGTGGTTTGCCCCCTGAGGGTAGAGGCACAGATACGCAGTATTTT
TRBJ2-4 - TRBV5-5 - CASSLDEALNIQYF TGTGCCAGCAGCTTGGATGAGGCGCTAAACATTCAGTACTTC
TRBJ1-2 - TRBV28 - CASSPGGAGYTF TGTGCCAGCAGTCCGGGGGGAGCTGGCTACACCTTC
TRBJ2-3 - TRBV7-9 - CASSLGQIKLLWTDTQYF TGTGCCAGCAGCCTTGGACAAATCAAACTCCTTTGGACAGATACGCAGTATTTT
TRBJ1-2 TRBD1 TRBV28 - CASRLARLGQGVNYGYTF TGTGCCAGCAGATTAGCCAGGCTTGGACAGGGGGTTAACTATGGCTACACCTTC
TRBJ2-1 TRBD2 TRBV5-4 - CASGTSGGGAEFF TGTGCCAGCGGGACTAGCGGAGGGGGGGCGGAGTTCTTC
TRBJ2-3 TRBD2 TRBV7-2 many CASSAHGGSGEYTDTQYF TGTGCCAGCAGCGCCCACGGCGGTAGCGGGGAATACACAGATACGCAGTATTTT
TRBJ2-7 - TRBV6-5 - CASSRGDYEQYF TGTGCCAGCAGTCGCGGTGACTACGAGCAGTACTTC
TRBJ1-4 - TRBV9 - CASSPNEDRSNEKLFF TGTGCCAGCAGCCCAAACGAAGACAGGAGTAATGAAAAACTGTTTTTT
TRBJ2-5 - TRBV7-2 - CASSLPPGGETQYF TGTGCCAGCAGCTTACCTCCAGGGGGGGAGACCCAGTACTTC
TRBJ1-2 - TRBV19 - CASSIRSERPTYGYTF TGTGCCAGTAGTATACGGTCTGAGCGCCCAACTTATGGCTACACCTTC
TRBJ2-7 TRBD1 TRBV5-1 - CASSLAPGGAYEQYF TGCGCCAGCAGCTTGGCCCCAGGGGGCGCATACGAGCAGTACTTC
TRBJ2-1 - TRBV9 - CASSGLAANNEQFF TGTGCCAGCAGCGGATTAGCGGCGAACAATGAGCAGTTCTTC
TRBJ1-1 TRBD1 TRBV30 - CAWSRHRGNTEAFF TGTGCCTGGAGTCGCCACAGGGGGAACACTGAAGCTTTCTTT